Listed here are 31 T cell receptor beta chains from one sample, sequenced in a study of T-cell reconstitution after alpha-beta-depleted transplantation in children. TCRbeta library construction was performed incorporating unique molecular identifiers. TCRdb processed the PCR reads anew with MiXCR; each CDR3 protein has one entry. This sample yields about a million distinct CDR3 sequences, of which about 29% are seen a single time; more than 25% belongs to the top ten. Here the sequenced sample was PBMCs, mostly from graft donor cells, taken 360 days after TCRalphabeta/CD19-depleted stem cell transplant. These TCRs come from a boy under two years old who had a stem cell transplant for SCID, so the T cells may come from the graft donor.

The chain combines TRBV28 with TRBJ2-7; 10 bases agree with TRBD1. V trimming: 8 bases; J trimming: 3 bases; junction bases outside the gene matches: 10. The CDR3 is 15 amino acids. Germline-derived CDR1 and CDR2 are MDHEN and SYDVKM. The CDR3 region is CASQVRDRGYYEQYF. CDR3 nucleotides: TGTGCCAGCCAAGTCCGGGACAGGGGTTACTACGAGCAGTACTTC.

This clonotype was detected only once. The chain carries TRBV6-1 and TRBJ1-3; TRBD1 agrees at 7 bases. From germline, CDR1 is MNHNS and CDR2 SASEGT. This CDR3 is 14 amino acids long. With 5 bases clipped from V and 2 bases from J, the junction kept 3 bases outside the gene matches. The CDR3 region is CASSTGAAGNTIYF. Written as DNA, the CDR3 is TGTGCCAGCAGTACAGGGGCGGCTGGAAACACCATATATTTT.

This clonotype was seen ten or more times. The chain combines TRBV5-1 with TRBJ2-7, with D possibly TRBD1 on 6 matching bases. The CDR3 covers 14 residues. V was shortened by 2 bases and J by 1 base, with 10 bases between the two germline ends. Germline V gene data show CDR1 as SGHRS and CDR2 as YFSETQ. CDR3 sequence reads: CASSLTGISYEQYF. For the CDR3, the DNA is TGCGCCAGCAGCTTAACAGGGATATCCTACGAGCAGTACTTC.

There are a few counts of this clonotype. The gene calls are TRBV5-1 and TRBJ2-5, with TRBD2 identical over 9 bases. In germline, CDR1 is SGHRS, CDR2 YFSETQ. The CDR3 is 15 residues long. Trimming at V came to 1 base and at J to 5 bases, leaving 6 bases not matched to a gene. CDR3 DNA: TGCGCCAGCAGCTTGCTTGGGACTAGCTTGGAGACCCAGTACTTC. As protein: CASSLLGTSLETQYF.

This clonotype has a handful of counts. V is TRBV5-1 and J is TRBJ2-1; D possibly corresponds to TRBD1 (6 bases). The CDR3 consists of 16 residues. Germline values: CDR1 SGHRS, CDR2 YFSETQ. V lost 2 bases and J lost 4, with 16 bases in between. CDR3 region: CASSLYRDTEYNEQFF. CDR3 in DNA: TGCGCCAGCAGCTTATACCGGGACACTGAGTACAATGAGCAGTTCTTC.

In this sample, this clonotype turned up a few times. This sequence joins TRBV5-1 and TRBJ1-2; D remains unclear. Trimming pared 0 bases from V and 5 bases from J, leaving 8 bases between. The CDR3 length is 13 residues. CDR1 and CDR2 (germline): SGHRS, YFSETQ. The CDR3 is CASSLESGYGYTF. The CDR3 nucleotides read TGCGCCAGCAGCTTGGAGAGCGGGTATGGCTACACCTTC. Based on the CDR3 plus reference TRBV5-1 and TRBJ1-2, the full variable domain is KAGVTQTPRYLIKTRGQQVTLSCSPISGHRSVSWYQQTPGQGLQFLFEYFSETQRNKGNFPGRFSGRQFSNSRSEMNVSTLELGDSALYLCASSLESGYGYTFGSGTRLTVV.

The chain recombines TRBV12-3 or TRBV12-4 with TRBJ1-3; a possible D gene is TRBD1 (6 bases). The CDR3 is 14 residues long. Trimming took 5 bases from V and 14 from J, leaving 22 bases between them. The CDR3 sequence is CASSDQLGGGHLYF. CDR3 bases: TGTGCCAGCAGTGATCAGCTGGGGGGCGGCCATTTATATTTT.

This clonotype was seen more than once but under ten times. This chain connects TRBV15 to TRBJ2-7; D is unresolved. CDR1 is LNHNV and CDR2 is YYDKDF in the germline V gene (reference sequence). The CDR3 is made up of 14 amino acids. Trimming removed 0 bases at V and 3 bases at J, with 9 bases between. In DNA form, the CDR3 reads TGTGCCACCAGCAGAGATCCCGGATTCTACGAGCAGTACTTC. Translated, it gives CATSRDPGFYEQYF.

There are a few counts of this clonotype. This CDR3 reads CASRRGGNEQFF. In DNA form, the CDR3 reads TGTGCCAGCCGACGCGGGGGGAATGAGCAGTTCTTC. The rearrangement uses TRBV6-5 and TRBJ2-1; 8 nucleotides match TRBD2. The J segment lost 7 bases and the V segment lost 8 bases, leaving 4 bases of the junction unmatched. Germline V CDR1 and CDR2: MNHEY, SVGAGI. The CDR3 has 12 residues.

This clonotype appeared a few times. This chain connects TRBV12-3 or TRBV12-4 to TRBJ1-1; D might be TRBD1 (6 bases). V shed 6 bases and J shed 12 bases, with 14 bases lying between them. The CDR3 is 11 amino acids. CDR3 bases: TGTGCCAGCAGCTCCAATCAGGGGCCTTTCTTT. Its translation is CASSSNQGPFF.

The chain recombines TRBV29-1 with TRBJ1-1; D unclear. The germline V gene encodes CDR1 SQVTM and CDR2 ANQGSEA. The CDR3 has 11 amino acids. Trimming left V 5 bases short and J 6 bases short, with 10 bases between. The CDR3 sequence is CSVKDPAEAFF. In nucleotides, the CDR3 is TGCAGCGTTAAGGATCCTGCTGAAGCTTTCTTT.

Worth noting for this clonotype: One junction end disagrees with the germline gene, perhaps due to a read error. The chain carries TRBV5-1 and TRBJ2-7; 12 nucleotides agree with TRBD1. The V gene's germline CDR1 is SGHRS and CDR2 YFSETQ. The CDR3 has 15 amino acids. DNA for the CDR3: TGCGCCAGCAGCTCCGGGACAGGGGGCTTCGTTGGTCCGAACTTC. Amino acids: CASSSGTGGFVGPNF.

This clonotype was recorded a few times. This rearrangement joins TRBV3-1 to TRBJ2-7; 7 bases fit TRBD2. This CDR3 has 16 amino acids. V gave up 0 bases and J gave up 3 bases; unmatched junction bases: 8. Germline loops: CDR1 LGHDT, CDR2 YNNKEL (reference sequence). The CDR3 DNA sequence: TGTGCCAGCAGCCAAGATCGAGGGAGGGTCCTCTACGAGCAGTACTTC. This translates into CASSQDRGRVLYEQYF.

This clonotype was picked up a small number of times. The chain has TRBV7-8 and TRBJ2-1; D perhaps matches TRBD2 (6 bases). Per the germline V gene, CDR1 is SGHVS and CDR2 is FQNEAQ. Trimming shortened V by 5 bases and J by 8 bases, and 16 bases separated the two germline ends. The CDR3 consists of 14 residues. DNA for the CDR3: TGTGCCAGCAGCACAATGACTAGTACGGATGAGCAGTTCTTC. It encodes CASSTMTSTDEQFF.

This clonotype has a handful of counts. The V and J genes are TRBV12-3 or TRBV12-4 and TRBJ2-2, with D hard to call. This CDR3 is 13 amino acids long. V was shortened by 6 bases and J by 4 bases, with 9 bases between the two germline ends. CDR3 DNA sequence: TGTGCCAGCAGGGATGGAGCCACCGGGGAGCTGTTTTTT. It yields the protein CASRDGATGELFF.

J is TRBJ2-5 and V is TRBV10-3; 8 bases align to TRBD2. V was pared by 7 bases and J by 5 bases, with 9 bases of the junction left unmatched. Germline loops: CDR1 ENHRY, CDR2 SYGVKD. The CDR3 is 14 residues long. CDR3 bases: TGTGCCATCAACGGGGGACTAGTGGGGGAGACCCAGTACTTC. Its translation: CAINGGLVGETQYF.

In this sample, this clonotype turned up a few times. The chain uses TRBV30 and TRBJ2-3; tentative D call: TRBD1 (7 bases). There are 15 residues in the CDR3. V was cut by 4 bases and J by 5 bases, with 19 bases left in between. Germline V lookup: CDR1 GTSNPN, CDR2 SVGIG (reference sequence). For the CDR3, the DNA is TGTGCCTGGATTTCGAGGAGGGGGCGTGGAGATACGCAGTATTTT. This translates into CAWISRRGRGDTQYF.

This clonotype showed up just a few times. The chain has TRBV5-1 and TRBJ2-7; no reliable D call. Trimming took 5 bases from V and 5 from J, leaving 11 bases between them. CDR1 and CDR2 from the germline V gene are SGHRS and YFSETQ. The CDR3 extends over 12 amino acids. The chain's CDR3 is CASRWDIDEQYF. The CDR3 bases are TGCGCCAGCAGGTGGGATATAGACGAGCAGTACTTC.

The chain links TRBV4-3 to TRBJ2-7, with TRBD1 matching over 7 bases. The CDR3 spans 13 residues. Germline V gene data show CDR1 as LGHNA and CDR2 as YSLEER. J gave up 5 bases and V 2 bases, and 3 bases lay outside the gene matches. CDR3 bases: TGCGCCAGCAGCCAATTACAGGGGAACGAGCAGTACTTC. Encoded protein: CASSQLQGNEQYF.

This chain connects TRBV12-3 or TRBV12-4 to TRBJ1-2, with TRBD1 matching 7 bases. The ends lost 5 bases at V and 4 bases at J; junction bases unmatched: 10. The CDR3 consists of 15 residues. CDR3 nucleotide sequence: TGTGCCAGCAGTCCTCGGGCAGGGGGAAGCTATGGCTACACCTTC. Translating it yields CASSPRAGGSYGYTF.

V usage is TRBV12-3 or TRBV12-4 and J usage is TRBJ2-7, with 8 bases identical to TRBD1. CDR3 size: 15 residues. Trimming took 5 bases from V and 3 from J; bases not matched to a gene: 9. The CDR3 loop is CASSLRTGGFYEQYF. CDR3 nucleotides: TGTGCCAGCAGTCTGCGAACAGGGGGGTTCTACGAGCAGTACTTC.

This clonotype was seen only a few times. The chain couples TRBV5-1 to TRBJ2-1; tentative D call: TRBD1 (5 bases). The CDR3 runs to 14 residues. V was pared by 0 bases and J by 9 bases, with 13 bases between. Looked up from germline, CDR1 is SGHRS and CDR2 is YFSETQ. The CDR3 nucleotides read TGCGCCAGCAGCTTGGCGGCAGGGAAGGGTGAGCAGTTCTTC. Translated, it gives CASSLAAGKGEQFF.

The chain combines TRBV10-3 with TRBJ2-5, with D possibly being TRBD1 or TRBD2 (5 bases each). The CDR3 sequence is 12 residues long. Germline loops: CDR1 ENHRY, CDR2 SYGVKD. V was cut by 3 bases and J by 5 bases, with 7 bases left in between. The CDR3 region is CAISEWGETQYF. The CDR3 DNA reads TGTGCCATCAGTGAATGGGGGGAGACCCAGTACTTC.

The rearrangement uses TRBV5-1 and TRBJ2-2, with D possibly matching TRBD1 (6 bases). The germline gives CDR1 SGHRS, CDR2 YFSETQ. CDR3 length: 14 amino acids. Trimming stripped 4 bases from V and 5 bases from J, with 12 bases between. The CDR3 region is CASSGRGRTGELFF. In DNA, the CDR3 is TGCGCCAGCAGCGGCAGGGGACGGACCGGGGAGCTGTTTTTT. The full variable domain, rest sourced from reference TRBV5-1 and TRBJ2-2, is KAGVTQTPRYLIKTRGQQVTLSCSPISGHRSVSWYQQTPGQGLQFLFEYFSETQRNKGNFPGRFSGRQFSNSRSEMNVSTLELGDSALYLCASSGRGRTGELFFGEGSRLTVL.

This clonotype was picked up a small number of times. V is TRBV14 and J is TRBJ2-4; 9 bases align to TRBD1. Germline V CDR1 and CDR2: SGHDN, FVKESK. The junction had 7 bases not matched to a gene; V was cut back by 0 bases and J by 7 bases. The CDR3 length is 16 residues. The CDR3, as DNA: TGTGCCAGCAGCCAAGATGGGGGACAGGGTGGCAACATTCAGTACTTC. Encoded protein: CASSQDGGQGGNIQYF.

A few counts support this clonotype. V and J are TRBV11-2 and TRBJ2-3; D possibly corresponds to TRBD1 (8 bases). The CDR3 runs 18 residues. CDR1 and CDR2 (germline): SGHAT, FQNNGV. The V gene lost 2 bases and the J gene lost 2 bases, with 20 bases spanning the gap. This CDR3 is CASSLNYGGGQVTDTQYF. Here the CDR3 DNA reads TGTGCCAGCAGCTTAAACTACGGCGGGGGACAGGTCACAGATACGCAGTATTTT.

The chain links TRBV12-3 or TRBV12-4 to TRBJ2-2, with D hard to call. Trimming removed 4 bases from V and 2 bases from J, with 11 bases in between. This CDR3 region has 15 residues. In DNA, the CDR3 is TGTGCCAGCAGTTCCGCCCGCTCAAACACCGGGGAGCTGTTTTTT. The encoded protein is CASSSARSNTGELFF.

This clonotype has a handful of counts. The V and J genes are TRBV10-3 and TRBJ1-1, with D tentatively TRBD1 (6 bases). The CDR3 extends over 14 amino acids. CDR1 is ENHRY, CDR2 SYGVKD, per germline. V was trimmed by 4 bases and J by 3 bases, leaving 12 bases between them. This CDR3 reads CAISGNEGDTEAFF. CDR3 bases: TGTGCCATCAGTGGGAACGAGGGGGACACTGAAGCTTTCTTT.

The rearrangement uses TRBV5-1 and TRBJ2-1; 8 bases are a match to TRBD2. The CDR3 extends over 16 amino acids. Germline assignment: CDR1 SGHRS and CDR2 YFSETQ. The junction had 6 bases not matched to a gene; V was cut back by 3 bases and J by 1 base. CDR3 sequence: CASSSGTSPSYNEQFF. CDR3 DNA sequence: TGCGCCAGCAGCTCCGGGACTAGTCCATCCTACAATGAGCAGTTCTTC. Full variable domain (rest looked up from reference TRBV5-1 and TRBJ2-1): KAGVTQTPRYLIKTRGQQVTLSCSPISGHRSVSWYQQTPGQGLQFLFEYFSETQRNKGNFPGRFSGRQFSNSRSEMNVSTLELGDSALYLCASSSGTSPSYNEQFFGPGTRLTVL.

The chain has TRBV5-1 and TRBJ2-1, with TRBD2 identical over 7 bases. The CDR3 consists of 17 residues. After removal of 0 bases from V and 0 bases from J, the junction contained 6 bases not matched to a gene. Germline assignment: CDR1 SGHRS and CDR2 YFSETQ. The CDR3 DNA reads as TGCGCCAGCAGCTTGGGACTAGCCGCAATCTCCTACAATGAGCAGTTCTTC. It yields the protein CASSLGLAAISYNEQFF.

The chain links TRBV29-1 to TRBJ2-5, with a possible D match to TRBD2 (5 bases). This CDR3 spans 13 amino acids. Germline values: CDR1 SQVTM, CDR2 ANQGSEA. With 2 bases removed from V and 2 bases from J, the gap between germline ends came to 9 bases. CDR3 bases: TGCAGCGTTGAATCGGGATGGCAAGAGACCCAGTACTTC. It yields the protein CSVESGWQETQYF.